The subject of this entry is one T cell receptor beta chain. Other DNA sequences in the sample encode the same CDR3. The sample originates from a study of Ad26.COV2.S vaccination and SARS-CoV-2 variants. The wider study: Intramuscularly, Ad26.COV2.S was given either once or twice, 56 days apart.

Germline V gene lookup returns CDR1 KGHSH and CDR2 LQKENI. Trimming pared 2 bases from V and 7 bases from J, leaving 3 bases between. This CDR3 has 12 amino acids. Treatment here: over 15 received Ad26.COV2.S at low or high dose, single or two shots; about five received placebo; per-sample allocation not given. The samples date from day 63 after the first vaccine or placebo injection. Assay used: immunoSEQ multiplex PCR; TCRdb lists only in-frame clones, some missing. This sample carries under 600,000 clones, about 89% of them seen once, and the ten largest clones take 1.5% to 2%. The chain recombines TRBV18 with TRBJ1-6; D is ambiguous. The sequenced sample was peripheral blood, obtained in a trial of Ad26.COV2.S vaccine versus placebo. This clonotype was sampled from a person aged 18-65 years who received the Ad26.COV2.S COVID-19 vaccine or a placebo. CDR3 sequence reads: CASSPGNSPLHF. The CDR3 DNA sequence: TGTGCCAGCTCACCAGGGAATTCACCCCTCCACTTT.